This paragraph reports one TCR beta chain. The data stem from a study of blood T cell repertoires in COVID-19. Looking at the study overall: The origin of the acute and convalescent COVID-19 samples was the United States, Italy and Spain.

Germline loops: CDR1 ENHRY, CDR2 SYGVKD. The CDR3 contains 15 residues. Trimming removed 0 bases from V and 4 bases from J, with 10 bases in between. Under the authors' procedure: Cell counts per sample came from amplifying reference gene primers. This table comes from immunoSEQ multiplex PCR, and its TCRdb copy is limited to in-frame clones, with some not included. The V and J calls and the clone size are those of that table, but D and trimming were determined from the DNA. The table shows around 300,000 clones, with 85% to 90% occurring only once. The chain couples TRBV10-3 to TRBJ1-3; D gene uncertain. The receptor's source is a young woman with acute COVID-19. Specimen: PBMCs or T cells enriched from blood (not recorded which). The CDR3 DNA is TGTGCCATCAGTGAGTCAGGAGGGATAGGAAACACCATATATTTT. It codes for CAISESGGIGNTIYF.